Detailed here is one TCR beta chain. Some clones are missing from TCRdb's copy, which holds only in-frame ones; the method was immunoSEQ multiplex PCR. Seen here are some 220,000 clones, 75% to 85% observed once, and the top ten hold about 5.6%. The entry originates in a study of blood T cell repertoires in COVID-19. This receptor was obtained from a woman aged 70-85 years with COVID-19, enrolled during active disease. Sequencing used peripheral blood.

The DNA of the CDR3 is TGCGCCAGCAGCCCGTACCCGACAGGGAGCAATGAGCAGTTCTTC. This encodes CASSPYPTGSNEQFF. This chain connects TRBV5-1 to TRBJ2-1; 7 nucleotides agree with TRBD1. The CDR3 runs 15 residues. The junction had 10 bases not matched to a gene; V was cut back by 4 bases and J by 6 bases. The germline gives CDR1 SGHRS, CDR2 YFSETQ.